These 21 T cell receptor beta chains came from one sample sequenced in a study of cytotoxic CD8 clonotypes in ibrutinib-treated CLL. Method: immunoSEQ multiplex PCR; TCRdb's copy keeps in-frame clones and lacks some. The sample holds approximately 200,000 clones, around 72% seen once. Sequenced material: PBMCs, taken after 24 months of ibrutinib treatment. The source is a human donor with chronic lymphocytic leukemia.

The chain is built from TRBV27 and TRBJ2-1, with D perhaps TRBD2 (5 bases). V was trimmed by 2 bases and J by 7 bases, leaving 9 bases between them. This CDR3 is built from 13 residues. The germline CDR1 and CDR2 sequences are MNHEY and SMNVEV (reference sequence). CDR3 DNA sequence: TGTGCCAGCAGTTTAATTTCGGGAAATGAGCAGTTCTTC. Its translation is CASSLISGNEQFF.

The CDR3 is CATSRDPGQDYEQYF. The CDR3 DNA reads as TGTGCCACCAGCAGAGATCCCGGACAGGATTACGAGCAGTACTTC. V is TRBV15 and J is TRBJ2-7; TRBD1 aligns across 7 bases. The CDR3 is 15 residues long. The V gene's germline CDR1 is LNHNV and CDR2 YYDKDF (reference sequence). Trimming at V came to 0 bases and at J to 4 bases, leaving 6 bases not matched to a gene.

The rearrangement uses TRBV7-9 and TRBJ2-1; TRBD2 matches at 14 bases. The CDR3 runs 18 residues. CDR1 and CDR2 (germline): SEHNR, FQNEAQ (reference sequence). V trimming: 7 bases; J trimming: 1 base; junction bases outside the gene matches: 9. CDR3 residues: CASTPGLAGGKSYNEQFF. In DNA, the CDR3 is TGTGCCAGCACCCCCGGACTAGCGGGAGGAAAGTCCTACAATGAGCAGTTCTTC.

The chain joins TRBV6-5 to TRBJ2-7; 10 positions match TRBD2. V shed 4 bases and J 7 bases; nucleotides not matched to a gene: 7. Germline CDR1 MNHEY, CDR2 SVGAGI. The CDR3 loop spans 14 amino acids. The CDR3 here is CASSWLAGAAEQYF. The CDR3 bases are TGTGCCAGCAGTTGGCTAGCGGGAGCTGCGGAGCAGTACTTC.

CDR3 sequence reads: CASSLGQTDTQYF. In DNA, the CDR3 is TGTGCCAGCAGTTTAGGTCAGACAGATACGCAGTATTTT. The chain couples TRBV28 to TRBJ2-3; D not certain. Germline CDR1 reads MDHEN; CDR2 reads SYDVKM. The CDR3 has 13 residues. V was pared by 2 bases and J by 3 bases, with 6 bases between.

CDR3 bases: TGTGCCAGCAGTTCGCCGGGACAGGAACCCAATCAGCCCCAGCATTTT. Encoded protein: CASSSPGQEPNQPQHF. The V and J genes are TRBV28 and TRBJ1-5, with 8 bases identical to TRBD1. The V and J ends lost 4 bases and 3 bases, in that order; junction bases with no gene match: 8. This CDR3 has 16 amino acids. Germline V gene lookup returns CDR1 MDHEN and CDR2 SYDVKM.

The gene calls are TRBV14 and TRBJ2-5; tentatively, D is TRBD1 (5 bases). Trimming removed 4 bases from V and 7 bases from J, with 10 bases in between. Germline V CDR1 and CDR2: SGHDN, FVKESK. CDR3 size: 12 residues. The CDR3 loop is CASSPGLATQYF. CDR3 DNA: TGTGCCAGCAGCCCAGGGCTTGCGACCCAGTACTTC. Based on the CDR3 plus reference TRBV14 and TRBJ2-5, the full variable domain is EAGVTQFPSHSVIEKGQTVTLRCDPISGHDNLYWYRRVMGKEIKFLLHFVKESKQDESGMPNNRFLAERTGGTYSTLKVQPAELEDSGVYFCASSPGLATQYFGPGTRLLVL.

This chain links TRBV7-9 with TRBJ1-2; tentative D call: TRBD1 (5 bases). V was pared by 1 base and J by 5 bases, with 23 bases between. The V gene's germline CDR1 is SEHNR and CDR2 FQNEAQ (reference sequence). The CDR3 extends over 18 amino acids. CDR3 DNA sequence: TGTGCCAGCAGCTTAGTGCCCCCACAGGTTGTCCCTCTATATGGCTACACCTTC. Amino acid sequence: CASSLVPPQVVPLYGYTF. The full variable domain, in which reference TRBV7-9 and TRBJ1-2 provide the parts outside the CDR3, is DTGVSQNPRHKITKRGQNVTFRCDPISEHNRLYWYRQTLGQGPEFLTYFQNEAQLEKSRLLSDRFSAERPKGSFSTLEIQRTEQGDSAMYLCASSLVPPQVVPLYGYTFGSGTRLTVV.

The count of this clone is one. This sequence joins TRBV9 and TRBJ1-1, with 10 bases matching TRBD1. Germline assignment: CDR1 SGDLS and CDR2 YYNGEE. The CDR3 extends over 15 amino acids. J lost 4 bases, V lost 3 bases, and 6 bases had no gene match. DNA for the CDR3: TGTGCCAGCAGCGCGACAGGGGGCTTAGGCACTGAAGCTTTCTTT. The encoded protein is CASSATGGLGTEAFF.

This clone has more than one count but fewer than ten. The gene calls are TRBV18 and TRBJ2-1, with D hard to call. The CDR3 spans 16 residues. V dropped 3 bases and J dropped 5 bases, with 17 bases sitting between them. CDR1 and CDR2 (germline): KGHSH, LQKENI. CDR3 in DNA: TGTGCCAGCTCACCCCAGTTGTTATCACCAAACAATGAGCAGTTCTTC. Its protein product is CASSPQLLSPNNEQFF.

The rearrangement joins TRBV18 to TRBJ2-7; 10 nucleotides agree with TRBD2. Germline lookup yields CDR1 KGHSH and CDR2 LQKENI. V gave up 3 bases and J gave up 4 bases; unmatched junction bases: 6. CDR3 length equals 15 residues. The CDR3 region is CASSPPSGSWYEQYF. Written as DNA, the CDR3 is TGTGCCAGCTCACCCCCTAGCGGGAGCTGGTACGAGCAGTACTTC.

The chain recombines TRBV6-5 with TRBJ2-1; 9 positions agree with TRBD2. The length of the CDR3 is 15 residues. Per the germline V gene, CDR1 is MNHEY and CDR2 is SVGAGI. V lost 6 bases to trimming and J lost 8 bases; unmatched junction nucleotides: 11. The CDR3 sequence is CASRHYPSGIYEQFF. The CDR3 region has the DNA TGTGCCAGCAGACATTATCCTAGCGGGATTTATGAGCAGTTCTTC.

J is TRBJ1-5 and V is TRBV19; a possible D gene is TRBD1 (6 bases). Trimming took off 6 bases at V and 4 bases at J, with 13 bases between the two ends. Germline V lookup: CDR1 LNHDA, CDR2 SQIVND (reference sequence). CDR3 length equals 14 residues. The CDR3 sequence is CASSRQAMNQPQHF. CDR3 in DNA: TGTGCCAGTAGCAGACAGGCTATGAATCAGCCCCAGCATTTT. Full variable domain (missing parts from reference TRBV19 and TRBJ1-5): DGGITQSPKYLFRKEGQNVTLSCEQNLNHDAMYWYRQDPGQGLRLIYYSQIVNDFQKGDIAEGYSVSREKKESFPLTVTSAQKNPTAFYLCASSRQAMNQPQHFGDGTRLSIL.

This chain uses TRBV5-1 with TRBJ2-5; either TRBD1 or TRBD2 may fit D (5 bases each). The germline CDR1 and CDR2 sequences are SGHRS and YFSETQ. The CDR3 sequence is 16 residues long. The ends were cut back, 2 bases at V and 5 bases at J, with 19 bases in the middle. The CDR3 region is CASSLNLDTRGETQYF. For the CDR3, the DNA is TGCGCCAGCAGCTTAAACCTGGACACCAGAGGGGAGACCCAGTACTTC.

The V and J genes are TRBV6-5 and TRBJ2-6; 7 nucleotides align to TRBD1. The length of the CDR3 is 16 residues. Germline CDR1 is MNHEY and CDR2 is SVGAGI. The J segment lost 0 bases and the V segment lost 4 bases, leaving 3 bases of the junction unmatched. The CDR3: CASSFTGVSGANVLTF. The CDR3 nucleotides are TGTGCCAGCAGTTTTACAGGGGTCTCTGGGGCCAACGTCCTGACTTTC.

This rearrangement joins TRBV5-6 to TRBJ1-2; possibly TRBD1 for D (6 bases). V was trimmed by 0 bases and J by 8 bases, leaving 17 bases between them. Germline lookup yields CDR1 SGHDT and CDR2 YYEEEE. This CDR3 has 15 amino acids. As DNA, the CDR3 is TGTGCCAGCAGCTTGGTTAGACAGGACTATGGAGGCTACACCTTC. Protein product: CASSLVRQDYGGYTF. Full variable domain (missing parts from reference TRBV5-6 and TRBJ1-2): DAGVTQSPTHLIKTRGQQVTLRCSPKSGHDTVSWYQQALGQGPQFIFQYYEEEERQRGNFPDRFSGHQFPNYSSELNVNALLLGDSALYLCASSLVRQDYGGYTFGSGTRLTVV.

The genes are TRBV9 and TRBJ2-7; TRBD1 aligns across 7 bases. J gave up 3 bases and V 1 base, and 4 bases lay outside the gene matches. Germline values: CDR1 SGDLS, CDR2 YYNGEE. The CDR3 is made up of 14 amino acids. The DNA of the CDR3 is TGTGCCAGCAGCGTAAGACAGGGAAGCTACGAGCAGTACTTC. Its protein is CASSVRQGSYEQYF.

This clone was seen only once. This chain links TRBV7-6 with TRBJ2-5; TRBD2 aligns across 7 bases. V lost 1 base, J lost 2 bases, and 13 bases stayed unmatched. The CDR3 loop spans 18 amino acids. CDR1 and CDR2 (germline): SGHVS, FNYEAQ. The CDR3 spells CASSLGSGLAAIQETQYF. In DNA, the CDR3 is TGTGCCAGCAGCTTAGGATCCGGTCTAGCGGCCATACAAGAGACCCAGTACTTC.

J is TRBJ2-1 and V is TRBV4-1, with 7 bases aligning to TRBD1. This CDR3 is 16 amino acids long. The ends lost 3 bases at V and 4 bases at J; junction bases unmatched: 9. The germline CDR1 and CDR2 sequences are MGHRA and YSYEKL. In DNA, the CDR3 is TGCGCCAGCAGCCATCAGGGCCCAGGGGGATACAATGAGCAGTTCTTC. Its protein product is CASSHQGPGGYNEQFF.

The chain employs TRBV13 and TRBJ1-1, with no clear D. Per germline, CDR1 PRHDT and CDR2 FYEKMQ (reference sequence). The CDR3 is 14 residues long. V lost 1 base and J 5 bases, leaving 11 bases between the germline ends. CDR3 bases: TGTGCCAGCAGCTTAGCGGCAGGACGGACTGAAGCTTTCTTT. Residues: CASSLAAGRTEAFF.

This clone was found many times. The J gene is TRBJ1-5, the V gene TRBV7-9; D uncertain. CDR1 is SEHNR and CDR2 is FQNEAQ in the germline V gene (reference sequence). The V gene lost 4 bases and the J gene lost 9 bases, with 10 bases spanning the gap. CDR3 length: 12 residues. CDR3 bases: TGTGCCAGCAGCTCAAACTCCTGGCCCCAGCATTTT. Translating it yields CASSSNSWPQHF.